This T cell receptor beta chain originates from a study of technical replicates of blood from a handful of donors. The CDR3 covers 15 residues. Trimming removed 0 bases from V and 4 bases from J; junction bases left unmatched: 4. Looked up from germline, CDR1 is SGDLS and CDR2 is YYNGEE. TCRdb keeps only in-frame clones here, not all; method: immunoSEQ multiplex PCR. The sample has roughly 100,000 clones, 96% seen once; the top ten hold roughly 0.21%. The source material was T cells isolated from PBMCs. The V and J genes are TRBV9 and TRBJ2-1; 7 nucleotides match TRBD1. The clonotype originates from a human donor in good health. The CDR3 region is CASSVEGGSYNEQFF. As DNA, the CDR3 is TGTGCCAGCAGCGTAGAAGGGGGCTCTTACAATGAGCAGTTCTTC.